This T cell receptor beta chain stems from a study of cytomegalovirus exposure and HLA in healthy donors. About this clone itself: Its antigen is unknown.

This CDR3 contains 11 residues. Germline-derived CDR1 and CDR2 are SGHTA and FQGNSA. The germline V and J ends were trimmed by 1 base and 10 bases, with 7 bases remaining between them. The study's findings and limits: Owing to their indistinguishability, certain V segments, notably TRBV6-2 and TRBV6-3, were excluded. Per a prior analysis, the majority of TCR beta V segments were productive roughly 87% or roughly 30% of the time. Available immune exposure information was restricted to CMV serostatus only. Later analysis associated a missense DCLRE1C variant with TCR beta V- and J-gene trimming.

In the PCR, 60 Vbeta and 13 Jbeta primers were used. The repertoire was sequenced with immunoSEQ multiplex PCR; TCRdb's copy has only in-frame clones and lacks some. The sample records about 240,000 clones, about 77% being singletons. The clonotype was recovered from a boy aged 5-17 years in good health and CMV-seronegative. The chain uses TRBV7-2 and TRBJ2-5; D possibly corresponds to TRBD2 (6 bases). Sequencing input: PBMCs. The CDR3 protein is CASSLGRDQYF. The CDR3 region has the DNA TGTGCCAGCAGCTTAGGGAGGGACCAGTACTTC.